The 25 T cell receptor beta chains listed next were all sequenced from one sample in a study of T cell changes during pregnancy in multiple sclerosis. The table came from immunoSEQ multiplex PCR; TCRdb's copy has only in-frame clones and leaves some out. Of 15,000 or so clones listed, 65% to 90% are singletons. This specimen was CD8+ T cells from peripheral blood mononuclear cells, taken in the first trimester of pregnancy. These receptors came from a female donor with multiple sclerosis, enrolled in a pregnancy study.

The chain recombines TRBV9 with TRBJ1-4, with unresolved D. Germline-derived CDR1 and CDR2 are SGDLS and YYNGEE. Trimming cost V 5 bases and J 5 bases, with 13 bases left between them. The CDR3 extends over 14 amino acids. In nucleotides, the CDR3 is TGTGCCAGCAGTTTCCGAGGTGGGAATGAAAAACTGTTTTTT. Its protein product is CASSFRGGNEKLFF.

The J gene is TRBJ1-1, the V gene TRBV9, with 9 bases matching TRBD1. The ends lost 7 bases at V and 1 base at J; junction bases unmatched: 14. The CDR3 sequence is 17 residues long. In germline, CDR1 is SGDLS, CDR2 YYNGEE. CDR3 loop: CASDPLGQGYRNTEAFF. The CDR3 coding sequence is TGTGCCAGCGACCCGTTGGGACAGGGCTATAGGAACACTGAAGCTTTCTTT.

This clone has a single count. This chain joins TRBV5-5 and TRBJ2-7; 10 bases match TRBD1. Losses at the gene ends were 4 bases for V and 0 bases for J; bases not matched to a gene: 4. CDR1 SGHKS and CDR2 YYEKEE come from the germline V gene (reference sequence). The CDR3 is made up of 15 amino acids. The CDR3 region has the DNA TGTGCCAGCAGCAAACGGACAGGGGGCTCCTACGAGCAGTACTTC. Protein: CASSKRTGGSYEQYF.

The chain employs TRBV27 and TRBJ2-7; the D is unclear. Trimming cost V 5 bases and J 2 bases, with 19 bases left between them. The germline CDR1 and CDR2 sequences are MNHEY and SMNVEV (reference sequence). This CDR3 is 16 amino acids long. CDR3 in DNA: TGTGCCAGCAGTCCTACGGCCCTACAAGCGACCTACGAGCAGTACTTC. Encoded protein: CASSPTALQATYEQYF.

The chain combines TRBV4-1 with TRBJ2-7, with D unresolved. The CDR3 has 15 amino acids. The V gene's germline CDR1 is MGHRA and CDR2 YSYEKL. V gave up 4 bases and J gave up 4 bases, with 17 bases separating them. The CDR3 nucleotides read TGCGCCAGCAGCCTCCAGGTAGATAAACCTTACGAGCAGTACTTC. It is translated as CASSLQVDKPYEQYF.

V usage is TRBV11-1 and J usage is TRBJ2-3; perhaps TRBD1 as D (5 bases). The CDR3 totals 16 residues. The V gene lost 9 bases and the J gene lost 1 base, with 20 bases spanning the gap. Germline values: CDR1 SGHAT, CDR2 FQDESV (reference sequence). Here the CDR3 DNA reads TGTGCCAGATGTCCGTCCCCGGGCAGGGGCACAGATACGCAGTATTTT. This translates into CARCPSPGRGTDTQYF.

The chain joins TRBV27 to TRBJ2-1; TRBD2 aligns across 9 bases. Trimming at V came to 2 bases and at J to 0 bases, leaving 2 bases not matched to a gene. The CDR3 runs to 16 residues. Germline loops: CDR1 MNHEY, CDR2 SMNVEV (reference sequence). CDR3 sequence: CASSLAGGSSYNEQFF. As DNA, the CDR3 is TGTGCCAGCAGTTTAGCGGGAGGGAGCTCCTACAATGAGCAGTTCTTC.

The chain carries TRBV9 and TRBJ2-7, with 9 bases aligning to TRBD2. V lost 2 bases to trimming and J lost 3 bases; unmatched junction nucleotides: 6. There are 15 residues in the CDR3. The germline V gene has CDR1 SGDLS and CDR2 YYNGEE. As DNA, the CDR3 is TGTGCCAGCAGCGTTAGCGGGGGATTAGGCTACGAGCAGTACTTC. It specifies CASSVSGGLGYEQYF.

This chain joins TRBV28 and TRBJ1-2, with 8 bases matching TRBD1. CDR3 size: 17 residues. Looked up from germline, CDR1 is MDHEN and CDR2 is SYDVKM. V shed 4 bases and J 4 bases; nucleotides not matched to a gene: 14. The CDR3 spells CASSSPTGQGSGYGYTF. Written as DNA, the CDR3 is TGTGCCAGCAGTTCACCGACCGGACAGGGAAGCGGCTATGGCTACACCTTC.

This chain links TRBV13 with TRBJ2-1; 8 positions agree with TRBD2. Germline CDR1 is PRHDT and CDR2 is FYEKMQ (reference sequence). CDR3 size: 20 residues. J gave up 7 bases and V 5 bases, and 25 bases lay outside the gene matches. The CDR3 nucleotides read TGTGCCAGCAGCCCTAGCAGACGGGAGGGTCCTAATGAGATCCCTAATGAGCAGTTCTTC. It yields the protein CASSPSRREGPNEIPNEQFF.

The rearrangement links TRBV5-1 to TRBJ1-4; D uncertain. The CDR3 is made up of 14 amino acids. Germline assignment: CDR1 SGHRS and CDR2 YFSETQ. V lost 1 base to trimming and J lost 4 bases, with 8 bases between them. The CDR3 protein is CASSLYFLNEKLFF. The DNA for the CDR3 is TGCGCCAGCAGCTTGTACTTTCTTAATGAAAAACTGTTTTTT.

There are a few counts of this clone. This chain links TRBV5-6 with TRBJ1-5; D gene uncertain. The CDR3 length is 17 residues. V was trimmed by 2 bases and J by 0 bases, leaving 15 bases between them. In germline, CDR1 is SGHDT, CDR2 YYEEEE. This CDR3 reads CASSLTFGVFSNQPQHF. The CDR3 region has the DNA TGTGCCAGCAGCTTAACGTTTGGAGTTTTTAGCAATCAGCCCCAGCATTTT.

The chain recombines TRBV9 with TRBJ2-2, with unresolved D. Looked up from germline, CDR1 is SGDLS and CDR2 is YYNGEE. Trimming took 0 bases from V and 0 from J, leaving 6 bases between them. There are 15 residues in the CDR3. The CDR3 DNA is TGTGCCAGCAGCGTAGGTCAGACGAACACCGGGGAGCTGTTTTTT. Its protein product is CASSVGQTNTGELFF.

V gene TRBV6-5 combines with J gene TRBJ1-6; TRBD1 matches 7 bases. The V and J ends lost 6 bases and 8 bases, in that order; junction bases with no gene match: 7. Germline V gene data show CDR1 as MNHEY and CDR2 as SVGAGI. The CDR3 sequence is 14 residues long. CDR3 in amino acids: CASRWGQSDSPLHF. The DNA for the CDR3 is TGTGCCAGCAGATGGGGACAGAGCGATTCACCCCTCCACTTT.

This sequence joins TRBV21-1 and TRBJ2-7; TRBD1, as called in the table, went unchecked against the DNA. TRBV21-1 represents a pseudogene. The CDR3 sequence is 14 residues long. For the CDR3, the DNA is TGTGCCAGCAGCAAAGTAGCCAGGGCCTACGAGCAGTACTTC. It encodes CASSKVARAYEQYF.

The chain has TRBV9 and TRBJ1-6; 9 bases match TRBD1. Germline CDR1 SGDLS, CDR2 YYNGEE. The CDR3 runs to 14 residues. Losses at the gene ends were 4 bases for V and 11 bases for J; bases not matched to a gene: 7. The CDR3 reads CASSPRDRVAPLHF. CDR3 nucleotide sequence: TGTGCCAGCAGCCCCAGGGACAGGGTTGCACCCCTCCACTTT. Combining the CDR3 with reference TRBV9 and TRBJ1-6 gives the whole variable domain DSGVTQTPKHLITATGQRVTLRCSPRSGDLSVYWYQQSLDQGLQFLIQYYNGEERAKGNILERFSAQQFPDLHSELNLSSLELGDSALYFCASSPRDRVAPLHFGNGTRLTVT.

The chain combines TRBV6-5 with TRBJ1-2, with 9 bases lining up with TRBD1. CDR1 is MNHEY and CDR2 is SVGAGI in the germline V gene. Trimming cost V 5 bases and J 6 bases; bases outside gene matches: 4. The CDR3 extends over 13 amino acids. DNA of the CDR3: TGTGCCAGCAGTCCACGGACAGGGGATGGCTACACCTTC. It codes for CASSPRTGDGYTF.

The gene calls are TRBV5-1 and TRBJ1-1; D is unresolved. Germline CDR1 and CDR2: SGHRS and YFSETQ. V was pared by 1 base and J by 7 bases, with 11 bases between. The CDR3 spans 13 residues. CDR3 DNA: TGCGCCAGCAGCTTGAGGTACGGGAGTGAAGCTTTCTTT. Its translation is CASSLRYGSEAFF.

The CDR3 loop is CAIPAGTRNTGELFF. The CDR3 DNA sequence: TGTGCCATTCCCGCCGGGACTAGGAACACCGGGGAGCTGTTTTTT. The chain is built from TRBV10-3 and TRBJ2-2; TRBD2 matches 8 bases. V trimming: 9 bases; J trimming: 1 base; junction bases outside the gene matches: 7. This CDR3 has 15 amino acids. CDR1 is ENHRY, CDR2 SYGVKD, per germline.

This chain connects TRBV28 to TRBJ2-1; D unclear. Germline CDR1 MDHEN, CDR2 SYDVKM. Trimming left V 3 bases short and J 3 bases short, with 6 bases between. The CDR3 length is 13 residues. The CDR3 here is CASSLRFYNEQFF. As DNA, the CDR3 is TGTGCCAGCAGTTTGAGGTTCTACAATGAGCAGTTCTTC.

The chain joins TRBV29-1 to TRBJ2-7; D perhaps matches TRBD2 (5 bases). The V gene's germline CDR1 is SQVTM and CDR2 ANQGSEA. The CDR3 extends over 15 amino acids. Trimming cost V 0 bases and J 0 bases, with 12 bases left between them. The CDR3 DNA sequence: TGCAGCGTTGAAGACCCGGGAAGTCCCTCCTACGAGCAGTACTTC. Translation: CSVEDPGSPSYEQYF.

The chain carries TRBV20-1 and TRBJ1-6, with D perhaps TRBD1 (5 bases). Germline V CDR1 and CDR2: DFQATT, SNEGSKA (reference sequence). Between the trimmed V and J ends, which lost 6 bases and 16 bases, there was a span of 13 bases. This CDR3 has 10 residues. The CDR3 protein is CSAIREALHF. DNA of the CDR3: TGCAGTGCCATCAGGGAAGCTCTCCACTTT.

The chain recombines TRBV6-6 with TRBJ1-1, with unresolved D. This CDR3 is built from 14 residues. Per the germline V gene, CDR1 is MNHNY and CDR2 is SVGAGI (reference sequence). Trimming pared 5 bases from V and 4 bases from J, leaving 14 bases between. The CDR3 nucleotides read TGTGCCAGCAGTAAGTCCCCCGAGGGCACTGAAGCTTTCTTT. Translation: CASSKSPEGTEAFF.

The chain uses TRBV11-2 and TRBJ1-3; no definite D call. Germline values: CDR1 SGHAT, CDR2 FQNNGV. The CDR3 has 14 residues. V lost 5 bases and J lost 0, with 8 bases in between. As DNA, the CDR3 is TGTGCCAGCAGCCGACTGAGCTCTGGAAACACCATATATTTT. It yields the protein CASSRLSSGNTIYF.

There are a few counts of this clone. The gene calls are TRBV7-9 and TRBJ1-6, with 7 bases fitting TRBD1. Germline V gene lookup returns CDR1 SEHNR and CDR2 FQNEAQ (reference sequence). The CDR3 is 12 amino acids. J was trimmed by 15 bases and V by 3 bases; bases with no gene match: 5. In DNA form, the CDR3 reads TGTGCCAGCAGCTTTATCACAGGGGACCTCCACTTT. As protein: CASSFITGDLHF.